These 20 T cell receptor beta chains were sequenced from one sample in a study of cytomegalovirus exposure and HLA in healthy donors (dated by TCRdb to the late 2010s). Library preparation was by the immunoSEQ multiplex PCR assay. TCRdb holds this immuneACCESS table with in-frame rearrangements only. Some clones are missing; in checked studies, unresolved V genes explain under half, and the rest has no known cause. For this sample there are 300,000 to 350,000 clones; 88% appear just once. The ten biggest clones cover around 1% of the sample. The sequenced sample was PBMCs. The receptors here all came from a man in his thirties or forties in good health and CMV-seronegative.

The chain employs TRBV4-1 and TRBJ1-5, with unresolved D. The CDR3 length is 17 residues. Germline assignment: CDR1 MGHRA and CDR2 YSYEKL. V was shortened by 3 bases and J by 3 bases, with 18 bases between the two germline ends. CDR3 residues: CASSHPRRGEINQPQHF. In nucleotides, the CDR3 is TGCGCCAGCAGCCACCCCCGCCGGGGTGAAATCAATCAGCCCCAGCATTTT.

This chain links TRBV10-3 with TRBJ2-2; TRBD1 matches at 7 bases. The CDR3 is 16 residues long. Germline V lookup: CDR1 ENHRY, CDR2 SYGVKD. J was trimmed by 5 bases and V by 3 bases; bases with no gene match: 9. CDR3 DNA: TGTGCCATCAGTGACCACGACAGGGAGTATACCGGGGAGCTGTTTTTT. Encoded protein: CAISDHDREYTGELFF.

The chain combines TRBV19 with TRBJ1-1; D may be TRBD1 (6 bases). The CDR3 has 14 amino acids. Germline V gene sequence: CDR1 LNHDA, CDR2 SQIVND (reference sequence). V dropped 5 bases and J dropped 0 bases, with 10 bases sitting between them. CDR3 sequence: CASSQQGLNTEAFF. DNA of the CDR3: TGTGCCAGTAGTCAACAGGGATTGAACACTGAAGCTTTCTTT.

The chain combines TRBV14 with TRBJ2-5; 7 nucleotides line up with TRBD2. J lost 4 bases, V lost 1 base, and 9 bases had no gene match. This CDR3 region has 16 residues. The germline gives CDR1 SGHDN, CDR2 FVKESK. CDR3 residues: CASSQVRGTRVETQYF. Here the CDR3 DNA reads TGTGCCAGCAGCCAAGTGCGGGGGACGAGGGTAGAGACCCAGTACTTC.

The gene calls are TRBV5-1 and TRBJ2-7, with TRBD1 identical over 7 bases. V shed 1 base and J 3 bases; nucleotides not matched to a gene: 10. Germline V CDR1 and CDR2: SGHRS, YFSETQ. The CDR3 loop spans 16 amino acids. The CDR3 nucleotides read TGCGCCAGCAGCTTGAAGGCAGGGGGAACAATCTACGAGCAGTACTTC. It yields the protein CASSLKAGGTIYEQYF.

This clone was counted only a few times. The chain employs TRBV9 and TRBJ1-6, with no clear D. This CDR3 region has 15 residues. Germline V lookup: CDR1 SGDLS, CDR2 YYNGEE. Trimming shortened V by 0 bases and J by 7 bases, and 11 bases separated the two germline ends. The CDR3 nucleotides are TGTGCCAGCAGCGTAGACTCTAGAATGAATTCACCCCTCCACTTT. The encoded protein is CASSVDSRMNSPLHF.

The V gene is TRBV18, the J gene TRBJ2-3, with TRBD1 matching over 9 bases. The V gene's germline CDR1 is KGHSH and CDR2 LQKENI. The CDR3 is 15 residues long. Germline trimming cut 3 bases from V and 3 bases from J; bases unmatched to any gene: 4. CDR3 nucleotides: TGTGCCAGCTCACCCGACAGGGGGAGAACAGATACGCAGTATTTT. It translates to CASSPDRGRTDTQYF. The variable domain in full, with the rest retrieved from reference TRBV18 and TRBJ2-3, is NAGVMQNPRHLVRRRGQEARLRCSPMKGHSHVYWYRQLPEEGLKFMVYLQKENIIDESGMPKERFSAEFPKEGPSILRIQQVVRGDSAAYFCASSPDRGRTDTQYFGPGTRLTVL.

This clone appeared once. The CDR3: CASEGEWETQYF. CDR3 bases: TGCGCCAGCGAGGGGGAGTGGGAGACCCAGTACTTC. The genes are TRBV10-2 and TRBJ2-5, with D maybe TRBD1 (6 bases). V lost 8 bases, J lost 5 bases, and 12 bases lay in between. This CDR3 comprises 12 residues. Germline V gives CDR1 WSHSY, CDR2 SAAADI.

The chain uses TRBV19 and TRBJ2-7; D ambiguous. Germline assignment: CDR1 LNHDA and CDR2 SQIVND (reference sequence). The CDR3 is made up of 13 amino acids. V was trimmed by 5 bases and J by 0 bases, leaving 8 bases between them. CDR3: CASSGKYSYEQYF. DNA for the CDR3: TGTGCCAGTAGTGGCAAATACTCCTACGAGCAGTACTTC.

The genes are TRBV28 and TRBJ1-2; no firm D call. The germline CDR1 and CDR2 sequences are MDHEN and SYDVKM. Trimming removed 3 bases at V and 4 bases at J, with 18 bases between. This CDR3 is 16 amino acids long. The CDR3 nucleotides read TGTGCCAGCAGTTTGGGTTTTGGACTTCCGCCCTATGGCTACACCTTC. Amino acids: CASSLGFGLPPYGYTF.

The chain has TRBV11-2 and TRBJ1-1; the match to TRBD1 covers 7 bases. The germline CDR1 and CDR2 sequences are SGHAT and FQNNGV. The CDR3 has 15 amino acids. V shed 1 base and J 4 bases; nucleotides not matched to a gene: 6. This chain's CDR3 is CASSLGAGTATEAFF. CDR3 bases: TGTGCCAGCAGCTTAGGCGCAGGGACAGCCACTGAAGCTTTCTTT.

V is TRBV10-3 and J is TRBJ1-5, with D hard to call. The length of the CDR3 is 13 residues. CDR1 is ENHRY, CDR2 SYGVKD, per germline. Deletions cut 1 base from V and 4 bases from J, with 5 bases between. The CDR3 region is CAISEYGNQPQHF. The DNA of the CDR3 is TGTGCCATCAGTGAGTACGGGAATCAGCCCCAGCATTTT.

This chain uses TRBV9 with TRBJ1-1; possible D gene TRBD1, 5 bases. CDR3 length: 14 amino acids. V was cut by 4 bases and J by 4 bases, with 14 bases left in between. Germline V CDR1 and CDR2: SGDLS, YYNGEE. The CDR3 sequence: CASSIKGSGTEAFF. Here the CDR3 DNA reads TGTGCCAGCAGCATTAAGGGGTCGGGCACTGAAGCTTTCTTT. Filled out from reference TRBV9 and TRBJ1-1, the complete variable domain reads DSGVTQTPKHLITATGQRVTLRCSPRSGDLSVYWYQQSLDQGLQFLIQYYNGEERAKGNILERFSAQQFPDLHSELNLSSLELGDSALYFCASSIKGSGTEAFFGQGTRLTVV.

The chain has TRBV5-6 and TRBJ1-2; 7 bases line up with TRBD1. Trimming removed 6 bases from V and 8 bases from J; junction bases left unmatched: 13. The germline gives CDR1 SGHDT, CDR2 YYEEEE. CDR3 length: 14 residues. The CDR3 is CASTPMGRDSGYTF. The CDR3 bases are TGTGCCAGCACCCCTATGGGCAGGGACAGCGGCTACACCTTC.

CDR3 in DNA: TGTGCCAGCAGCGTAGGATCTCAACCGGGACTAGCGGGGGTGGAGACCCAGTACTTC. Residues: CASSVGSQPGLAGVETQYF. The rearrangement joins TRBV9 to TRBJ2-5; 14 nucleotides align to TRBD2. Germline CDR1 reads SGDLS; CDR2 reads YYNGEE. V shed 0 bases and J 5 bases; nucleotides not matched to a gene: 12. CDR3 length: 19 residues.

The J gene is TRBJ2-2, the V gene TRBV2; no clear D gene. Deletions cut 4 bases from V and 7 bases from J, with 13 bases between. CDR1 and CDR2 (germline): SNHLY, FYNNEI. This CDR3 comprises 14 residues. Written as DNA, the CDR3 is TGTGCCAGCAGTGTTTTACGAACACACGGGGAGCTGTTTTTT. This gives the protein CASSVLRTHGELFF.

The chain carries TRBV19 and TRBJ1-5; 8 nucleotides match TRBD1. The germline CDR1 and CDR2 sequences are LNHDA and SQIVND (reference sequence). V trimming: 5 bases; J trimming: 0 bases; junction bases outside the gene matches: 6. The CDR3 spans 16 residues. CDR3 residues: CASSSYRGYSNQPQHF. In nucleotides, the CDR3 is TGTGCCAGTAGTTCTTACAGGGGGTATAGCAATCAGCCCCAGCATTTT.

V is TRBV5-1 and J is TRBJ2-5; maybe TRBD2 (6 bases). The CDR3 sequence is 15 residues long. Trimming left V 0 bases short and J 4 bases short, with 13 bases between. Germline V lookup: CDR1 SGHRS, CDR2 YFSETQ. In nucleotides, the CDR3 is TGCGCCAGCAGCTTGGTGGGGGGAGAGGCAGAGACCCAGTACTTC. Its translation: CASSLVGGEAETQYF.

The V call is TRBV5-1, the J call TRBJ1-1; TRBD1 matches 10 bases. Germline V lookup: CDR1 SGHRS, CDR2 YFSETQ. CDR3 length: 13 residues. V was clipped by 2 bases and J by 10 bases; unmatched bases: 5. CDR3 loop: CASSLWTGGLAFF. The CDR3, as DNA: TGCGCCAGCAGCTTATGGACAGGGGGTTTAGCTTTCTTT.

This chain joins TRBV29-1 and TRBJ1-2, with 7 bases that match TRBD1. CDR3 length: 14 residues. The V gene end was trimmed by 4 bases and the J gene end by 4 bases; junction bases not matched to a gene: 9. Germline V CDR1 and CDR2: SQVTM, ANQGSEA. The chain's CDR3 is CSVVSQGDLYGYTF. CDR3 DNA sequence: TGCAGCGTTGTCTCTCAGGGGGATCTCTATGGCTACACCTTC.